The 30 T cell receptor beta chains reported below all come from one sample, sequenced in a study of blood T cells in healthy people across ages. The use of a sample-barcoded 5' primer and a J-beta primer mix characterized a second PCR of about 7 to 12 cycles. TCRdb independently ran MiXCR on the 5' RACE reads; one entry per CDR3 protein. The sample shows fewer than 2 million distinct CDR3 sequences, about two fifths of them seen only once. The sequenced sample was blood. These TCRs come from a human donor in good health.

The chain is built from TRBV12-3 or TRBV12-4 and TRBJ1-2, with D unclear. The CDR3 runs to 15 residues. The V gene lost 6 bases and the J gene lost 2 bases, with 16 bases spanning the gap. The CDR3 DNA is TGTGCCAGCAGACTCGGAAGGACCGGGAACTATGGCTACACCTTC. It codes for CASRLGRTGNYGYTF.

J is TRBJ1-2 and V is TRBV20-1, with 11 bases lining up with TRBD1. CDR3 length: 13 amino acids. Germline V lookup: CDR1 DFQATT, CDR2 SNEGSKA (reference sequence). V lost 6 bases, J lost 7 bases, and 7 bases stayed unmatched. The CDR3 nucleotides read TGCAGTGCCTTAGGGACAGGGGGAAGTGGCTACACCTTC. This encodes CSALGTGGSGYTF.

Concerning this clonotype: Its ends do not fully match the called genes, so a read error is possible. The V and J genes are TRBV7-8 and TRBJ2-3; 11 bases are a match to TRBD1. CDR3 length: 16 amino acids. From germline, CDR1 is SGHVS and CDR2 FQNEAQ. The CDR3 sequence is CASSPRTGGGTDMQYF. The CDR3 region has the DNA TGTGCCAGCAGCCCGCGGACAGGGGGCGGCACAGATATGCAGTATTTT. The full variable domain, in which reference TRBV7-8 and TRBJ2-3 provide the parts outside the CDR3, is GAGVSQSPRYKVAKRGQDVALRCDPISGHVSLFWYQQALGQGPEFLTYFQNEAQLDKSGLPSDRFFAERPEGSVSTLKIQRTQQEDSAVYLCASSPRTGGGTDMQYFGPGTRLTVL.

In its sample, this clonotype was seen many times. The CDR3 nucleotides are TGTGCCAGCAGCTTAGCGCTTTGGGCGGGGGGTAGAAATGAGCAGTTCTTC. Translated: CASSLALWAGGRNEQFF. The chain couples TRBV7-9 to TRBJ2-1; 8 nucleotides agree with TRBD2. Trimming removed 0 bases from V and 7 bases from J; junction bases left unmatched: 11. This CDR3 region has 17 residues. The germline CDR1 and CDR2 sequences are SEHNR and FQNEAQ (reference sequence).

This clonotype was observed a single time. The chain has TRBV4-1 and TRBJ1-1, with D perhaps TRBD1 (5 bases). The CDR3 has 14 residues. Germline lookup yields CDR1 MGHRA and CDR2 YSYEKL. Between the trimmed V and J ends, which lost 7 bases and 5 bases, there was a span of 17 bases. The CDR3 DNA follows: TGCGCCAGCATGTTAGAGGGGACTAGTACTGAAGCTTTCTTT. Amino acid sequence: CASMLEGTSTEAFF.

The chain couples TRBV20-1 to TRBJ2-3; the D gene could be TRBD1 or TRBD2 (5 bases each). The CDR3 is 15 amino acids. The V and J ends lost 6 bases and 2 bases respectively, with 18 bases between them. Germline V gives CDR1 DFQATT, CDR2 SNEGSKA (reference sequence). The CDR3 sequence is CSAYLVGVYTDTQYF. Written as DNA, the CDR3 is TGCAGTGCCTACCTAGTGGGGGTATACACAGATACGCAGTATTTT.

Here the CDR3 DNA reads TGTGCCAGCAGTTATGGGTTACTTGGGGATGGCTACACCTTC. Protein product: CASSYGLLGDGYTF. The V gene is TRBV6-6, the J gene TRBJ1-2, with D unclear. V was pared by 3 bases and J by 6 bases, with 14 bases between. The length of the CDR3 is 14 residues. Germline-derived CDR1 and CDR2 are MNHNY and SVGAGI (reference sequence).

V usage is TRBV6-1 and J usage is TRBJ2-1; 7 nucleotides agree with TRBD1. Looked up from germline, CDR1 is MNHNS and CDR2 is SASEGT. V lost 6 bases, J lost 6 bases, and 8 bases stayed unmatched. The CDR3 is made up of 14 amino acids. This CDR3 is CASRYNRGTNEQFF. CDR3 coding DNA: TGTGCCAGCAGATATAACAGGGGAACCAATGAGCAGTTCTTC.

This clonotype was detected a few times. The chain carries TRBV4-1 and TRBJ2-7; no reliable D call. V dropped 2 bases and J dropped 2 bases, with 10 bases sitting between them. This CDR3 has 14 residues. From germline, CDR1 is MGHRA and CDR2 YSYEKL. This CDR3 reads CASSQRHNTYEQYF. The DNA for the CDR3 is TGCGCCAGCAGCCAAAGACATAATACCTACGAGCAGTACTTC.

This clonotype occurred a few times. The V call is TRBV7-9, the J call TRBJ1-4; possible D gene TRBD1, 6 bases. CDR3 size: 15 residues. Germline-derived CDR1 and CDR2 are SEHNR and FQNEAQ (reference sequence). Trimming took 6 bases from V and 5 from J, leaving 16 bases between them. The CDR3 is CASSQAGARNEKLFF. The CDR3 coding sequence is TGTGCCAGCAGTCAGGCGGGGGCCCGAAATGAAAAACTGTTTTTT. The full variable domain, with the rest looked up from reference TRBV7-9 and TRBJ1-4, is DTGVSQNPRHKITKRGQNVTFRCDPISEHNRLYWYRQTLGQGPEFLTYFQNEAQLEKSRLLSDRFSAERPKGSFSTLEIQRTEQGDSAMYLCASSQAGARNEKLFFGSGTQLSVL.

This clonotype was counted only a few times. The V call is TRBV7-9, the J call TRBJ1-1; 7 bases align to TRBD1. V lost 5 bases and J lost 5; bases outside the gene matches: 2. The CDR3 has 12 amino acids. CDR1 and CDR2 (germline): SEHNR, FQNEAQ (reference sequence). CDR3 in amino acids: CASSVQGTEAFF. CDR3 bases: TGTGCCAGCAGCGTACAGGGGACTGAAGCTTTCTTT.

The chain has TRBV6-2 or TRBV6-3 and TRBJ2-5; 10 bases map to TRBD2. J was trimmed by 0 bases and V by 6 bases; bases with no gene match: 13. The V gene's germline CDR1 is MNHEY and CDR2 SVGEGT. The CDR3 covers 18 residues. The CDR3 DNA reads as TGTGCCAGCAGCCCTCGGAGTAGCGGGGGGCGACACCAAGAGACCCAGTACTTC. Its protein is CASSPRSSGGRHQETQYF.

In its sample, this clonotype was seen a few times. This rearrangement joins TRBV15 to TRBJ2-7, with TRBD1 as a possible D gene (6 bases). The ends were cut back, 1 base at V and 7 bases at J, with 11 bases in the middle. Germline loops: CDR1 LNHNV, CDR2 YYDKDF (reference sequence). This CDR3 region has 13 residues. The CDR3 region is CATSRGQALEQYF. CDR3 sequence (DNA): TGTGCCACCAGCAGAGGACAGGCCCTAGAGCAGTACTTC. Based on the CDR3 plus reference TRBV15 and TRBJ2-7, the full variable domain is DAMVIQNPRYQVTQFGKPVTLSCSQTLNHNVMYWYQQKSSQAPKLLFHYYDKDFNNEADTPDNFQSRRPNTSFCFLDIRSPGLGDTAMYLCATSRGQALEQYFGPGTRLTVT.

A note on this clonotype: This may come from a read error, since a much larger clone is one base off. The chain has TRBV20-1 and TRBJ2-6, with D unclear. The CDR3 is 15 amino acids. Germline CDR1 DFQATT, CDR2 SNEGSKA (reference sequence). V was trimmed by 3 bases and J by 2 bases, leaving 11 bases between them. The CDR3 sequence: CSARVQRTGANVLTF. The CDR3 DNA reads as TGCAGTGCTAGGGTACAGAGGACTGGGGCCAACGTCCTGACTTTC.

The rearrangement links TRBV12-3 or TRBV12-4 to TRBJ1-2; possible D gene TRBD1, 5 bases. CDR3 length: 14 residues. V lost 1 base and J 6 bases, leaving 12 bases between the germline ends. This CDR3 reads CASSLDSGIDGYTF. CDR3 in DNA: TGTGCCAGCAGTTTAGATTCAGGGATAGATGGCTACACCTTC.

This sequence joins TRBV7-8 and TRBJ2-5, with D possibly being TRBD1 (5 bases). Deletions cut 5 bases from V and 4 bases from J, with 17 bases between. The germline V gene encodes CDR1 SGHVS and CDR2 FQNEAQ. CDR3 length equals 15 residues. CDR3 region: CASSASRATRETQYF. The CDR3 DNA reads as TGTGCCAGCAGCGCCAGCAGGGCTACAAGAGAGACCCAGTACTTC.

To note about this clonotype: This may come from a read error, since a much larger clone is one base off. The genes are TRBV10-3 and TRBJ2-1; D is undetermined. The germline CDR1 and CDR2 sequences are ENHRY and SYGVKD. The CDR3 extends over 13 amino acids. Trimming left V 6 bases short and J 6 bases short, with 12 bases between. The CDR3 nucleotides read TGTGCCATCAGGGGTAGTGCGCTCAATGAGCAGTTCTTC. It specifies CAIRGSALNEQFF.

Remarks on this clonotype: Germline and junction disagree at one end, which may indicate a read error. J is TRBJ1-1 and V is TRBV7-2; D possibly corresponds to TRBD1 (5 bases). CDR3 size: 13 residues. Germline assignment: CDR1 SGHTA and CDR2 FQGNSA. In DNA form, the CDR3 reads TGTGTCAGCAGCGGTGGGGACCGCACCAAGGCTTTCTTT. Its protein product is CVSSGGDRTKAFF.

J is TRBJ2-1 and V is TRBV5-1; 9 bases align to TRBD1. V lost 4 bases and J lost 7; bases outside the gene matches: 6. The length of the CDR3 is 14 residues. Germline V gene sequence: CDR1 SGHRS, CDR2 YFSETQ. The DNA of the CDR3 is TGCGCCAGCAGCCAAGGGACAGGGTGGAATGAGCAGTTCTTC. This sequence encodes CASSQGTGWNEQFF.

Only a few counts were recorded for this clonotype. The V gene is TRBV7-9, the J gene TRBJ1-2; no definite D call. The V gene lost 1 base and the J gene lost 7 bases, with 10 bases spanning the gap. CDR1 and CDR2 from the germline V gene are SEHNR and FQNEAQ (reference sequence). The CDR3 loop spans 13 amino acids. CDR3 sequence (DNA): TGTGCCAGCAGCTTAGGAGGAGAAGGTGGCTACACCTTC. Its translation: CASSLGGEGGYTF.

The V gene is TRBV4-1, the J gene TRBJ1-2, with D hard to call. The V gene's germline CDR1 is MGHRA and CDR2 YSYEKL. With 1 base removed from V and 3 bases from J, the gap between germline ends came to 9 bases. The CDR3 has 14 residues. The CDR3: CASSQVTVYYGYTF. Written as DNA, the CDR3 is TGCGCCAGCAGCCAAGTGACCGTTTACTATGGCTACACCTTC.

The J gene is TRBJ1-4, the V gene TRBV6-5; D perhaps matches TRBD1 (6 bases). The CDR3 has 16 residues. V was cut by 4 bases and J by 6 bases, with 18 bases left in between. From germline, CDR1 is MNHEY and CDR2 SVGAGI. In DNA form, the CDR3 reads TGTGCCAGCAGTTGGCGAGGCCGCAACAGGGATGAAAAACTGTTTTTT. Translation: CASSWRGRNRDEKLFF.

In DNA, the CDR3 is TGCGCCAGCAGCAAGGGACAGCGTGTTACTGAAGCTTTCTTT. Residues: CASSKGQRVTEAFF. The chain carries TRBV4-3 and TRBJ1-1, with 7 bases matching TRBD1. The CDR3 is 14 amino acids. J gave up 5 bases and V 5 bases, and 8 bases lay outside the gene matches. Germline V gene sequence: CDR1 LGHNA, CDR2 YSLEER.

Points on this clonotype: The junction does not match germline at one end; this may be a read error. J is TRBJ2-7 and V is TRBV20-1, with D uncertain. From germline, CDR1 is DFQATT and CDR2 SNEGSKA (reference sequence). CDR3 length: 13 residues. CDR3 amino acids: CSAGGLRSSEQYF. CDR3 in DNA: TGCAGTGCTGGCGGTCTCCGCTCCTCCGAGCAGTACTTC.

This clonotype was seen a few times. CDR3 loop: CASSAYSGDEEQFF. The CDR3 DNA follows: TGTGCCAGCAGCGCATATAGCGGGGACGAAGAGCAGTTCTTC. The chain couples TRBV9 to TRBJ2-1; 8 positions match TRBD2. CDR3 size: 14 residues. Germline V gives CDR1 SGDLS, CDR2 YYNGEE. After removal of 3 bases from V and 10 bases from J, the junction contained 9 bases not matched to a gene.

This clonotype was seen only a few times. This chain uses TRBV24-1 with TRBJ2-5, with TRBD1 matching over 10 bases. CDR1 and CDR2 (germline): KGHDR, SFDVKD. The CDR3 covers 16 residues. The ends lost 6 bases at V and 2 bases at J; junction bases unmatched: 8. The CDR3 region has the DNA TGTGCCACCAGTTCCCCAGGGACAGGGGTTCAAGAGACCCAGTACTTC. It encodes CATSSPGTGVQETQYF.

V is TRBV12-3 or TRBV12-4 and J is TRBJ1-1; D is unclear. Trimming removed 5 bases at V and 2 bases at J, with 15 bases between. This CDR3 contains 15 residues. CDR3 protein: CASSPRILGNTEAFF. CDR3 coding DNA: TGTGCCAGCAGTCCAAGGATTCTAGGCAACACTGAAGCTTTCTTT.

The chain carries TRBV12-3 or TRBV12-4 and TRBJ1-2; 7 positions match TRBD1. The CDR3 runs to 15 residues. Trimming took 7 bases from V and 8 from J; bases not matched to a gene: 16. The CDR3, as DNA: TGTGCCAGCACCCCAGAGGGGGCAAGTGTCACGGGCTACACCTTC. Protein sequence: CASTPEGASVTGYTF.

On this clonotype: A junction boundary mismatches the germline segment, possibly from a read error. The rearrangement links TRBV6-2 or TRBV6-3 to TRBJ2-5; a possible D gene is TRBD1 (7 bases). Germline V gene data show CDR1 as MNHEY and CDR2 as SVGEGT. The CDR3 is made up of 14 amino acids. CDR3 sequence (DNA): TGTGCCGGCAGGAGGGACAGCCTGCAAGAGACCCAGTACTTC. Protein sequence: CAGRRDSLQETQYF.

This clonotype occurred once. The rearrangement uses TRBV3-1 and TRBJ2-3; D not certain. V was shortened by 1 base and J by 2 bases, with 13 bases between the two germline ends. Germline values: CDR1 LGHDT, CDR2 YNNKEL (reference sequence). The CDR3 runs 16 residues. CDR3 DNA: TGTGCCAGCAGCCAAGTATGGGCAGAAGCCACAGATACGCAGTATTTT. It codes for CASSQVWAEATDTQYF.